The entry below gives a single T cell receptor (beta chain) sequence along with its context. Antigen unknown. Per germline, CDR1 LNHDA and CDR2 SQIVND (reference sequence). The CDR3 loop spans 13 amino acids. The sample is drawn from a study of monozygotic twins with inflammatory bowel disease. Whole-study findings and limits: It was not supported that a single strong signal or clonotype was associated with IBD.

Input per TCR library consisted of about 3.5 ug of total RNA. TCRdb re-analyzed the 5' RACE reads; it lists each CDR3 protein once, without DNA. The sample data list some 450,000 distinct CDR3 sequences. What was sequenced was blood. This TCR was recovered from a human donor with ulcerative colitis or Crohn's disease, or a healthy co-twin of an affected twin (not recorded which). The chain carries TRBV19 and TRBJ2-5; TCRdb outputs TRBD1, but without DNA this stays unchecked. CDR3: CASADTKDETQYF.